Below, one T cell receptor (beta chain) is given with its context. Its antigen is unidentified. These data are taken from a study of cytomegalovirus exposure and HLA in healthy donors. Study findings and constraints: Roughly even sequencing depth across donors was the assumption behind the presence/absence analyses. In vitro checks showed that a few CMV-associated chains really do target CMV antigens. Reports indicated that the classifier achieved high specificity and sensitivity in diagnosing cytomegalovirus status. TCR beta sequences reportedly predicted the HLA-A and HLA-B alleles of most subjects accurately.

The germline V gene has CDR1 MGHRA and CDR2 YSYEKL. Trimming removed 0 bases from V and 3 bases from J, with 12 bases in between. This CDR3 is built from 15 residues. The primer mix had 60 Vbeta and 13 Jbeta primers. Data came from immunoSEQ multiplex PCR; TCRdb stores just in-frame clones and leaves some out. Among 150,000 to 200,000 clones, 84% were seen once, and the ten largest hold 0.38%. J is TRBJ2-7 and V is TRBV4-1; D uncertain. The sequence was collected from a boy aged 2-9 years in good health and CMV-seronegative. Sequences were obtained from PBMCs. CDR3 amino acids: CASSQDHSIHYEQYF. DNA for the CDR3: TGCGCCAGCAGCCAAGATCACAGCATTCACTACGAGCAGTACTTC.